This record covers a single T cell receptor (beta chain). What it binds is unknown. These data are taken from a study of cytomegalovirus exposure and HLA in healthy donors. Study outcomes and limitations: There were several of the most significant clusters that appeared linked to common viral pathogens in a later analysis. Within the data, a cluster of highly shared sequence variants was likely a sequencing artifact. It was confirmed in vitro that a few of the CMV-associated chains were specific for CMV antigens. The authors later linked a missense DCLRE1C variant to TCR beta V- and J-gene trimming.

Germline lookup yields CDR1 SEHNR and CDR2 FQNEAQ (reference sequence). The CDR3 is made up of 16 amino acids. The V end was cut by 1 base, the J end by 2 bases, with 11 bases between. The PCR used 60 Vbeta and 13 Jbeta primers. Profiled with immunoSEQ multiplex PCR; TCRdb holds only in-frame clones, not every one. The sample lists 95,000 to 150,000 clones, around 66% seen once, with roughly 8.6% in the top ten. This TCR was recovered from a woman in her thirties or forties in good health and CMV-seropositive. This rearrangement joins TRBV7-9 to TRBJ2-2, with D possibly matching TRBD2 (6 bases). What was sequenced was PBMCs. CDR3 sequence reads: CASSLGLSGNTGELFF. As DNA, the CDR3 is TGTGCCAGCAGCTTAGGACTTAGCGGTAACACCGGGGAGCTGTTTTTT.